One sample yielded the 15 T cell receptor beta chains listed below, sequenced in a study of blood T cell repertoires in COVID-19. Libraries were prepared by immunoSEQ multiplex PCR; TCRdb keeps only in-frame clonotypes and omits some of them. The sample lists approximately 200,000 clones, roughly nine tenths seen once, with over 3% in the top ten. Sequences were obtained from PBMCs or T cells enriched from blood (not recorded which). The receptors here all came from a woman between 18 and 29 years old in a cohort exposed to, infected with or recovered from COVID-19 (not recorded which).

V and J are TRBV5-6 and TRBJ1-2, with 9 bases aligning to TRBD1. Germline V CDR1 and CDR2: SGHDT, YYEEEE. Trimming at V came to 1 base and at J to 3 bases, leaving 7 bases not matched to a gene. This CDR3 has 16 amino acids. The CDR3 DNA sequence: TGTGCCAGCAGCTTGAAGGGACAGGGAGGGGACTATGGCTACACCTTC. Encoded protein: CASSLKGQGGDYGYTF.

The gene calls are TRBV6-2 or TRBV6-3 and TRBJ1-1; unclear D gene. V lost 4 bases and J lost 3, with 9 bases in between. CDR1 is MNHEY, CDR2 SVGEGT, per germline. CDR3 length: 13 amino acids. Here the CDR3 reads CASSSDTHTEAFF. CDR3 in DNA: TGTGCCAGCAGTTCCGACACGCACACTGAAGCTTTCTTT.

The rearrangement links TRBV7-3 to TRBJ2-1; 10 bases are shared with TRBD2. J was trimmed by 8 bases and V by 5 bases; bases with no gene match: 6. Germline CDR1 and CDR2: SGHTA and FQGTGA. The CDR3 consists of 14 residues. The DNA of the CDR3 is TGTGCCAGCAGCGAAGGGGGGACTAGCGATGAGCAGTTCTTC. It encodes CASSEGGTSDEQFF.

V gene TRBV6-1 combines with J gene TRBJ1-1, with 9 bases matching TRBD1. The CDR3 extends over 15 amino acids. J lost 1 base, V lost 3 bases, and 3 bases had no gene match. CDR1 MNHNS and CDR2 SASEGT come from the germline V gene. The CDR3 DNA is TGTGCCAGCAGTGATCACAGGGGGCCGAACACTGAAGCTTTCTTT. Translated: CASSDHRGPNTEAFF.

The rearrangement joins TRBV12-3 or TRBV12-4 to TRBJ1-1; D gene unclear. This CDR3 is 13 amino acids long. V was trimmed by 8 bases and J by 4 bases, leaving 14 bases between them. The CDR3 reads CASSRVAGTEAFF. The DNA for the CDR3 is TGTGCCAGCTCTCGGGTGGCGGGCACTGAAGCTTTCTTT.

This clone was seen only once. The chain uses TRBV2 and TRBJ1-2; possibly TRBD1 for D (5 bases). Germline V gene data show CDR1 as SNHLY and CDR2 as FYNNEI. The CDR3 runs 12 residues. The V end was cut by 7 bases, the J end by 8 bases, with 14 bases between. In DNA, the CDR3 is TGTGCCAGCATCCAGTACGGGGGAGGCTACACCTTC. Its protein product is CASIQYGGGYTF.

Here the CDR3 reads CASSLADRDYGYTF. The CDR3 bases are TGTGCCAGCAGCCTCGCGGACAGGGACTATGGCTACACCTTC. The chain combines TRBV11-3 with TRBJ1-2, with 8 nucleotides matching TRBD1. This CDR3 comprises 14 residues. J gave up 3 bases and V 5 bases, and 5 bases lay outside the gene matches. Germline V CDR1 and CDR2: SGHNT, YENEEA.

The chain uses TRBV13 and TRBJ1-2, with D tentatively TRBD1 (6 bases). Germline V gene data show CDR1 as PRHDT and CDR2 as FYEKMQ (reference sequence). The CDR3 contains 16 residues. V was cut by 0 bases and J by 4 bases, with 15 bases left in between. CDR3 nucleotides: TGTGCCAGCAGCTTAGGCCGGGGGGGCCTTGCCTATGGCTACACCTTC. Its translation: CASSLGRGGLAYGYTF. The full variable domain, completed using reference TRBV13 and TRBJ1-2, is AAGVIQSPRHLIKEKRETATLKCYPIPRHDTVYWYQQGPGQDPQFLISFYEKMQSDKGSIPDRFSAQQFSDYHSELNMSSLELGDSALYFCASSLGRGGLAYGYTFGSGTRLTVV.

On this clone itself: The identical CDR3 is also encoded by other nucleotide sequences in the sample. The chain carries TRBV7-9 and TRBJ1-2; no clear D. The V end was cut by 1 base, the J end by 5 bases, with 8 bases between. This CDR3 has 13 amino acids. Germline V gene lookup returns CDR1 SEHNR and CDR2 FQNEAQ (reference sequence). The CDR3 DNA is TGTGCCAGCAGCTTAGGCTCCGGTTATGGCTACACCTTC. It specifies CASSLGSGYGYTF.

This chain connects TRBV5-6 to TRBJ2-2; maybe TRBD1 (6 bases). The CDR3 covers 15 residues. Per germline, CDR1 SGHDT and CDR2 YYEEEE. With 1 base removed from V and 6 bases from J, the gap between germline ends came to 13 bases. In DNA form, the CDR3 reads TGTGCCAGCAGCTTGTTCGCCAGGGGACCCGGGGAGCTGTTTTTT. This sequence encodes CASSLFARGPGELFF.

The V call is TRBV6-7, the J call TRBJ1-2; weak D call: TRBD1 (6 bases). TRBV6-7 carries the ORF label, with uncertain function. CDR3 length: 19 amino acids. With 6 bases removed from V and 3 bases from J, the gap between germline ends came to 29 bases. CDR3 protein: CASRPRTGDNPSNDYGYTF. CDR3 sequence (DNA): TGTGCCAGCAGACCACGGACCGGGGACAATCCTTCCAACGACTATGGCTACACCTTC.

The rearrangement joins TRBV10-3 to TRBJ2-3; 13 bases are shared with TRBD2. The CDR3 extends over 15 amino acids. Germline trimming cut 11 bases from V and 4 bases from J; bases unmatched to any gene: 9. Looked up from germline, CDR1 is ENHRY and CDR2 is SYGVKD. This CDR3 reads CAATGTSGISDTQYF. Here the CDR3 DNA reads TGTGCCGCCACCGGGACTAGCGGGATATCAGATACGCAGTATTTT.

The genes are TRBV5-1 and TRBJ1-1; D unclear. V was trimmed by 3 bases and J by 5 bases, leaving 14 bases between them. Per germline, CDR1 SGHRS and CDR2 YFSETQ. The CDR3 spans 14 residues. In nucleotides, the CDR3 is TGCGCCAGCAGCTCCGCTGAGAGGGCAACTGAAGCTTTCTTT. Translated: CASSSAERATEAFF.

This chain links TRBV18 with TRBJ1-4; D remains unclear. Trimming stripped 3 bases from V and 6 bases from J, with 14 bases between. The V gene's germline CDR1 is KGHSH and CDR2 LQKENI. This CDR3 has 15 residues. The CDR3: CASSPNWEADEKLFF. The CDR3 bases are TGTGCCAGCTCACCTAACTGGGAGGCTGATGAAAAACTGTTTTTT.

The sample holds many counts of this clone. The V and J genes are TRBV7-8 and TRBJ1-5; D is unresolved. Between the trimmed V and J ends, which lost 2 bases and 4 bases, there was a span of 18 bases. CDR1 SGHVS and CDR2 FQNEAQ come from the germline V gene. This CDR3 spans 17 amino acids. CDR3 residues: CASSLTPSPGKNQPQHF. The CDR3 DNA is TGTGCCAGCAGCTTAACACCCTCCCCAGGTAAAAATCAGCCCCAGCATTTT.